This T cell receptor beta chain stems from a study of T cell responses to AZD1222 COVID-19 vaccine. Study-wide findings and caveats: The CD4 TCRs associated with vaccination extended across spike and predominated at 160-218 and 743-854. Among the donors, most were white British and more were female, and clonal diversity was possibly underestimated. Recipients of two AZD1222 doses showed rising Spike-specific TCR breadth and depth.

The CDR3 covers 14 residues. Trimming shortened V by 6 bases and J by 0 bases, and 10 bases separated the two germline ends. In germline, CDR1 is MDHEN, CDR2 SYDVKM. Comment on this clone: What it binds is unknown.

Clones were sequenced by immunoSEQ multiplex PCR, and TCRdb holds only the in-frame ones, with some missing. Of about 150,000 clones listed, roughly nine tenths are singletons. The sequence was obtained from an adult who had recovered from COVID-19. The genes are TRBV28 and TRBJ2-3, with D possibly being TRBD2 (5 bases). The source was peripheral blood, collected after recovery from COVID-19. CDR3 sequence reads: CASRGGSSTDTQYF. The CDR3 DNA follows: TGTGCCAGCAGAGGCGGGTCGAGCACAGATACGCAGTATTTT.